The 12 T cell receptor beta chains in this list originate from one sample, sequenced in a study of shared clonotypes between healthy human individuals. Only CD45RO-negative cells positively selected for CCR7 counted as naive CD8 cells, so terminally differentiated effector memory CD45RA+ cells were excluded. Repertoires were generated with immunoSEQ multiplex PCR, while TCRdb's copy carries only in-frame clones and drops some. The top ten hold 1.5% to 2% of the sample, which has about 2.1 million clones, 85% to 95% seen once. Sequencing used naive CD8+ T cells from PBMCs. The origin of the receptors is a man between 18 and 29 years old in good health. Some clones in this sample may be carry-over from other donors' samples.

V usage is TRBV25-1 and J usage is TRBJ1-6; D is unclear. Germline V gene sequence: CDR1 MGHDK, CDR2 SYGVNS. This CDR3 region has 14 residues. Deletions cut 1 base from V and 7 bases from J, with 8 bases between. The DNA of the CDR3 is TGTGCCAGCAGTGAATTGGGCAGAAATTCACCCCTCCACTTT. Protein sequence: CASSELGRNSPLHF.

The gene calls are TRBV7-9 and TRBJ2-5; D not resolved. The CDR3 is made up of 15 amino acids. CDR1 and CDR2 (germline): SEHNR, FQNEAQ (reference sequence). The germline V and J ends were trimmed by 2 bases and 2 bases, with 12 bases remaining between them. This CDR3 reads CASSLRTDIQETQYF. The CDR3 DNA reads TGTGCCAGCAGCTTAAGGACCGATATACAAGAGACCCAGTACTTC. Variable domain in full (rest from reference TRBV7-9 and TRBJ2-5): DTGVSQNPRHKITKRGQNVTFRCDPISEHNRLYWYRQTLGQGPEFLTYFQNEAQLEKSRLLSDRFSAERPKGSFSTLEIQRTEQGDSAMYLCASSLRTDIQETQYFGPGTRLLVL.

The chain employs TRBV15 and TRBJ2-4, with TRBD1 matching 12 bases. V was clipped by 0 bases and J by 1 base; unmatched bases: 10. CDR3 size: 20 residues. Germline V gene data show CDR1 as LNHNV and CDR2 as YYDKDF (reference sequence). The chain's CDR3 is CATSRDLGTGGDAAKNIQYF. DNA for the CDR3: TGTGCCACCAGCAGAGATCTGGGGACAGGGGGCGACGCGGCCAAAAACATTCAGTACTTC. The whole variable domain, filled in from reference TRBV15 and TRBJ2-4, reads DAMVIQNPRYQVTQFGKPVTLSCSQTLNHNVMYWYQQKSSQAPKLLFHYYDKDFNNEADTPDNFQSRRPNTSFCFLDIRSPGLGDTAMYLCATSRDLGTGGDAAKNIQYFGAGTRLSVL.

This chain joins TRBV7-9 and TRBJ2-5, with D perhaps matching TRBD2 (6 bases). Germline assignment: CDR1 SEHNR and CDR2 FQNEAQ (reference sequence). Trimming stripped 5 bases from V and 5 bases from J, with 12 bases between. CDR3 size: 13 residues. The CDR3 spells CASSPFAGETQYF. The CDR3 DNA is TGTGCCAGCAGCCCTTTCGCGGGGGAGACCCAGTACTTC.

The J gene is TRBJ1-3, the V gene TRBV29-1, with a tentative D call TRBD1 (5 bases). The CDR3 is 13 residues long. Germline V gives CDR1 SQVTM, CDR2 ANQGSEA. V lost 4 bases and J 4 bases, leaving 11 bases between the germline ends. Here the CDR3 DNA reads TGCAGCGTTGTAGGGGATAAGGGAAACACCATATATTTT. Amino acid sequence: CSVVGDKGNTIYF.

The count of this clone is one. This chain uses TRBV11-2 with TRBJ2-1, with TRBD2 matching 8 bases. From germline, CDR1 is SGHAT and CDR2 FQNNGV. This CDR3 spans 16 amino acids. After removal of 3 bases from V and 7 bases from J, the junction contained 11 bases not matched to a gene. The CDR3 is CASSLSTSASGNEQFF. Here the CDR3 DNA reads TGTGCCAGCAGCTTGTCGACTAGCGCCAGCGGGAATGAGCAGTTCTTC. Combining the CDR3 with reference TRBV11-2 and TRBJ2-1 gives the whole variable domain EAGVAQSPRYKIIEKRQSVAFWCNPISGHATLYWYQQILGQGPKLLIQFQNNGVVDDSQLPKDRFSAERLKGVDSTLKIQPAKLEDSAVYLCASSLSTSASGNEQFFGPGTRLTVL.

The chain recombines TRBV7-6 with TRBJ2-7; D is uncertain. This CDR3 is 14 amino acids long. Trimming took off 2 bases at V and 2 bases at J, with 10 bases between the two ends. Germline CDR1 is SGHVS and CDR2 is FNYEAQ. CDR3 in DNA: TGTGCCAGCAGCTTAAAAGGCATAGCCTACGAGCAGTACTTC. Its protein is CASSLKGIAYEQYF.

The chain has TRBV19 and TRBJ2-7; 10 positions agree with TRBD2. The V segment lost 1 base and the J segment 7 bases; nucleotides outside the gene matches: 7. Germline V lookup: CDR1 LNHDA, CDR2 SQIVND (reference sequence). The CDR3 loop spans 15 amino acids. CDR3 sequence reads: CASSIGLAGPIEQYF. The CDR3 DNA is TGTGCCAGTAGTATAGGACTAGCGGGTCCTATAGAGCAGTACTTC.

This chain uses TRBV27 with TRBJ2-5; 13 positions agree with TRBD2. CDR1 and CDR2 (germline): MNHEY, SMNVEV (reference sequence). Trimming removed 5 bases from V and 5 bases from J; junction bases left unmatched: 8. This CDR3 has 16 amino acids. The CDR3 DNA reads TGTGCCAGCAGTACCCGGACTAGCGGGAGTGAGGAGACCCAGTACTTC. It translates to CASSTRTSGSEETQYF.

This chain connects TRBV7-2 to TRBJ2-1, with TRBD1 matching 8 bases. Germline V gene data show CDR1 as SGHTA and CDR2 as FQGNSA. The junction had 8 bases not matched to a gene; V was cut back by 3 bases and J by 10 bases. CDR3 length: 14 residues. The CDR3 is CASSLLTGGGEQFF. DNA for the CDR3: TGTGCCAGCAGCTTGTTAACAGGGGGAGGCGAGCAGTTCTTC.

Turning to this clone: This same CDR3 is encoded by further DNA sequences in the sample. The gene calls are TRBV28 and TRBJ2-3, with D maybe TRBD1 (6 bases). The CDR3 length is 14 residues. Germline CDR1 MDHEN, CDR2 SYDVKM. V was shortened by 5 bases and J by 0 bases, with 9 bases between the two germline ends. The CDR3 DNA follows: TGTGCCAGCAGTCCCACAGGGAGCACAGATACGCAGTATTTT. Encoded protein: CASSPTGSTDTQYF. The full variable domain, in which reference TRBV28 and TRBJ2-3 provide the parts outside the CDR3, is DVKVTQSSRYLVKRTGEKVFLECVQDMDHENMFWYRQDPGLGLRLIYFSYDVKMKEKGDIPEGYSVSREKKERFSLILESASTNQTSMYLCASSPTGSTDTQYFGPGTRLTVL.

The V gene is TRBV4-1, the J gene TRBJ2-1; D uncertain. CDR1 and CDR2 (germline): MGHRA, YSYEKL. V was trimmed by 4 bases and J by 3 bases, leaving 16 bases between them. This CDR3 spans 16 amino acids. CDR3 nucleotide sequence: TGCGCCAGCAGCCTTAAGTCGGGTCCAGGCTACAATGAGCAGTTCTTC. This gives the protein CASSLKSGPGYNEQFF.